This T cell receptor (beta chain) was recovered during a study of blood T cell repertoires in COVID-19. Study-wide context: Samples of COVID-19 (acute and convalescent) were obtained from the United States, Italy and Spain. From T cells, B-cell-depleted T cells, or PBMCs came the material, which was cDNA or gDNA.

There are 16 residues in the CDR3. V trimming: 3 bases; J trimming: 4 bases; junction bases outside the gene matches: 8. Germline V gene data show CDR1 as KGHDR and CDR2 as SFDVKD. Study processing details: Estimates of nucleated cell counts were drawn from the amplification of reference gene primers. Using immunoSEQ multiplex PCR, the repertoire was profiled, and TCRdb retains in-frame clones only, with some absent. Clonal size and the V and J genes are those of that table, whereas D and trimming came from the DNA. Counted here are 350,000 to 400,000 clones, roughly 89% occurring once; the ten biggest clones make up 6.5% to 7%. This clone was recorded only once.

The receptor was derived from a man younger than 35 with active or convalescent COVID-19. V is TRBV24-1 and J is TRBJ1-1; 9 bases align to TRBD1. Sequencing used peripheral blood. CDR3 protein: CATSDGTGRWGTEAFF. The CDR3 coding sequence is TGTGCCACCAGTGATGGGACAGGGCGTTGGGGCACTGAAGCTTTCTTT.